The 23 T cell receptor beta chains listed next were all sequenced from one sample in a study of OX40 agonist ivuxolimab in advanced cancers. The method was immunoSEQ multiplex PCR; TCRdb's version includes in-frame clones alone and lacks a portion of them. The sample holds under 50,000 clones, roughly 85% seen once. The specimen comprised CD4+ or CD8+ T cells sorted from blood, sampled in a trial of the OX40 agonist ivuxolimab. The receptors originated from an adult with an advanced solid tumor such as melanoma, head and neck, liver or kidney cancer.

The CDR3 coding sequence is TGTGCCATAGAAGGACAGGAAGCTTTCTTT. Protein product: CAIEGQEAFF. The rearrangement links TRBV19 to TRBJ1-1; D may be TRBD1 (6 bases). Trimming stripped 10 bases from V and 8 bases from J, with 11 bases between. Per the germline V gene, CDR1 is LNHDA and CDR2 is SQIVND (reference sequence). This CDR3 is built from 10 residues.

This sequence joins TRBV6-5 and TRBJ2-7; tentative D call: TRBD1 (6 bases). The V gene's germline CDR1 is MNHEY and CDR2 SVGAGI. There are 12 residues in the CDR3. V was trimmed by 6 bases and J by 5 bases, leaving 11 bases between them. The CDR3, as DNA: TGTGCCAGCAGCCTACAGGGTAACGAGCAGTACTTC. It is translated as CASSLQGNEQYF.

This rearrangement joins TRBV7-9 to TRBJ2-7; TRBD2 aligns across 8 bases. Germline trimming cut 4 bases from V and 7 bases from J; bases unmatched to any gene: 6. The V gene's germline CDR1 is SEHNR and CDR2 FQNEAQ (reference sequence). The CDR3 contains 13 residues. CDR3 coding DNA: TGTGCCAGCAGCTCCGGGGGGGAGCGAGAGCAGTACTTC. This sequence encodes CASSSGGEREQYF.

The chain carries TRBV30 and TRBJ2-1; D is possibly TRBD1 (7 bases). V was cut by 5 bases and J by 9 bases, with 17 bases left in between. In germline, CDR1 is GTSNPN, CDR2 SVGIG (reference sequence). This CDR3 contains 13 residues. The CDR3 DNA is TGTGCCTGGCAGTTTGCAGGGGGGAGTGAGCAGTTCTTC. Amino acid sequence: CAWQFAGGSEQFF.

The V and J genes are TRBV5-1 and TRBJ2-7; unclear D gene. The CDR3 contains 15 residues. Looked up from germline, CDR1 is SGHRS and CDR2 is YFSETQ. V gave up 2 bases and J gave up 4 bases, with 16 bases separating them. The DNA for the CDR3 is TGCGCCAGCAGCTTCAGCCCGTCCAGCACTTACGAGCAGTACTTC. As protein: CASSFSPSSTYEQYF. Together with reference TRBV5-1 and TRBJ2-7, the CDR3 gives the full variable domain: KAGVTQTPRYLIKTRGQQVTLSCSPISGHRSVSWYQQTPGQGLQFLFEYFSETQRNKGNFPGRFSGRQFSNSRSEMNVSTLELGDSALYLCASSFSPSSTYEQYFGPGTRLTVT.

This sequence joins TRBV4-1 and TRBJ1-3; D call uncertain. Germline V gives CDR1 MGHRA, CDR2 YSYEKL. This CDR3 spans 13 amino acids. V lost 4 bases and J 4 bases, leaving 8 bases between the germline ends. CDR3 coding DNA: TGCGCCAGCAGCCTCTTTGGGGGAAACACCATATATTTT. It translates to CASSLFGGNTIYF.

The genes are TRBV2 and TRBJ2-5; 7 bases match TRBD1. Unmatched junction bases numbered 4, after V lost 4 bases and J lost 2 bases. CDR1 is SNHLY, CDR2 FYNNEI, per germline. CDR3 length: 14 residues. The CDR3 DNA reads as TGTGCCAGCAGTGGGGCAGGGGGTCAAGAGACCCAGTACTTC. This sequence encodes CASSGAGGQETQYF.

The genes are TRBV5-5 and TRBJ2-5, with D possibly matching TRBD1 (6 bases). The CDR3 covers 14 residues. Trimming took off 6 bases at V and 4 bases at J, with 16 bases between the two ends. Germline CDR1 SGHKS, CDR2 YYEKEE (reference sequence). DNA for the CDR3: TGTGCCAGCAAACCTACAGGGTCGTCAGAGACCCAGTACTTC. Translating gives CASKPTGSSETQYF.

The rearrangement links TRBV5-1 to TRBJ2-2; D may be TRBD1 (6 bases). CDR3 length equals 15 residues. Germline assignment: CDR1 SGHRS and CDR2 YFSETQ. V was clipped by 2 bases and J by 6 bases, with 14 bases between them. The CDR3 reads CASSFPLGAAGELFF. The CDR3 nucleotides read TGCGCCAGCAGCTTTCCCTTGGGGGCAGCCGGGGAGCTGTTTTTT.

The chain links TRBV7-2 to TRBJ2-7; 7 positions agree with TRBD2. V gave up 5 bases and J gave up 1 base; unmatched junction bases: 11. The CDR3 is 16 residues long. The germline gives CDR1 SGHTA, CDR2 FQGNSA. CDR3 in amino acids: CASSPEALALSYEQYF. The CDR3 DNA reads TGTGCCAGCAGCCCCGAGGCACTAGCGCTATCCTACGAGCAGTACTTC.

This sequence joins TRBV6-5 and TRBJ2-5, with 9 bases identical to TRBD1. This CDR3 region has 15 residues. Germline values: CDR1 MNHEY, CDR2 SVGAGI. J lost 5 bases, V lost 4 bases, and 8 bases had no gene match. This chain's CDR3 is CASSSHDRGSETQYF. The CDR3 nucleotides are TGTGCCAGCAGTTCCCACGACAGGGGGTCGGAGACCCAGTACTTC.

The chain's CDR3 is CASARTKINIQYF. Here the CDR3 DNA reads TGTGCCAGCGCGAGGACCAAGATAAACATTCAGTACTTC. The chain uses TRBV7-9 and TRBJ2-4; D remains ambiguous. The CDR3 sequence is 13 residues long. V lost 8 bases to trimming and J lost 6 bases, with 14 bases between them. Germline CDR1 and CDR2: SEHNR and FQNEAQ (reference sequence).

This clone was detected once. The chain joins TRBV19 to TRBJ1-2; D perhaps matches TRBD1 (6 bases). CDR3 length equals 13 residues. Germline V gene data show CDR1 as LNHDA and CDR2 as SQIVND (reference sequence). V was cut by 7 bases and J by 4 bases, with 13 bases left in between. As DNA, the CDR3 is TGTGCCAGTACCGGACAGCCGATCTATGGCTACACCTTC. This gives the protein CASTGQPIYGYTF.

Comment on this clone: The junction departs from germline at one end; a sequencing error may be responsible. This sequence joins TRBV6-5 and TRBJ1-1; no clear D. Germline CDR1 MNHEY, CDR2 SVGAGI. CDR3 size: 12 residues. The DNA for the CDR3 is TGTGCCATCAGTGACGGGAACACTGAAGCTTTCTTT. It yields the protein CAISDGNTEAFF.

CDR3 protein: CASSLQTQETQYF. The CDR3 coding sequence is TGCGCCAGCAGCTTGCAGACCCAAGAGACCCAGTACTTC. The chain combines TRBV5-1 with TRBJ2-5; the D is unclear. In germline, CDR1 is SGHRS, CDR2 YFSETQ. CDR3 length: 13 residues. V gave up 1 base and J gave up 1 base, with 5 bases separating them.

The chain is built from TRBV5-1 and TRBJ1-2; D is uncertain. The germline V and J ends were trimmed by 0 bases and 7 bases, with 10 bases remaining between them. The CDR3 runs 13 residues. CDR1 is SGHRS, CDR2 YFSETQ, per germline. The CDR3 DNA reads TGCGCCAGCAGCTTGGGGGGATCTGGTGGCTACACCTTC. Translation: CASSLGGSGGYTF. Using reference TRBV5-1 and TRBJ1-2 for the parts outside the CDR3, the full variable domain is KAGVTQTPRYLIKTRGQQVTLSCSPISGHRSVSWYQQTPGQGLQFLFEYFSETQRNKGNFPGRFSGRQFSNSRSEMNVSTLELGDSALYLCASSLGGSGGYTFGSGTRLTVV.

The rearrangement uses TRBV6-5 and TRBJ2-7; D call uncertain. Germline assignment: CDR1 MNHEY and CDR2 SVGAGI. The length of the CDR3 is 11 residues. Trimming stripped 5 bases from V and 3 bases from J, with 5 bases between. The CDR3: CASSLNYEQYF. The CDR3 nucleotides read TGTGCCAGCAGTCTAAACTACGAGCAGTACTTC.

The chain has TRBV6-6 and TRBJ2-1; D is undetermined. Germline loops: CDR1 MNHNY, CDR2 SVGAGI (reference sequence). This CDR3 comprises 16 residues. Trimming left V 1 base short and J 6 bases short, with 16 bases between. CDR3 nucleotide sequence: TGTGCCAGCAGTTACTTCGGACCTCGTACCACCAATGAGCAGTTCTTC. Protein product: CASSYFGPRTTNEQFF.

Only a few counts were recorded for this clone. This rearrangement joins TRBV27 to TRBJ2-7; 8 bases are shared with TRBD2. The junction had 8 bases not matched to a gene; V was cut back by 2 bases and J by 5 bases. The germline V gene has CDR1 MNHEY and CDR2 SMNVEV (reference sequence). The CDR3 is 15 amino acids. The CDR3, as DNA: TGTGCCAGCAGTTTACTATCGAGCGGGAGCAACGAGCAGTACTTC. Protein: CASSLLSSGSNEQYF.

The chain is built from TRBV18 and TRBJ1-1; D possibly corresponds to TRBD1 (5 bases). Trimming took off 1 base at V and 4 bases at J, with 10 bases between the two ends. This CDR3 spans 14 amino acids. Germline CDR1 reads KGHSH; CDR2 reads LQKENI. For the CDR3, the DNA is TGTGCCAGCTCACCACAGGGAAGGGGCACTGAAGCTTTCTTT. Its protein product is CASSPQGRGTEAFF.

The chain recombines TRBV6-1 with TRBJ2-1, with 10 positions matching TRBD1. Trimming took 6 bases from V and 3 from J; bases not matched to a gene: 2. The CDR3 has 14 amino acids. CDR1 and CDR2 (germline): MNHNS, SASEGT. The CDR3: CASSGQGVYNEQFF. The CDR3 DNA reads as TGTGCCAGCAGCGGACAGGGGGTCTACAATGAGCAGTTCTTC.

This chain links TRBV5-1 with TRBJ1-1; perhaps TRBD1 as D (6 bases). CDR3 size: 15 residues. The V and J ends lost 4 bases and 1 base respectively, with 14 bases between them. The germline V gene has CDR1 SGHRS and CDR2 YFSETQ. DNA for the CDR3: TGCGCCAGCAGCCAATTCCCAGGGGCGAACACTGAAGCTTTCTTT. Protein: CASSQFPGANTEAFF.

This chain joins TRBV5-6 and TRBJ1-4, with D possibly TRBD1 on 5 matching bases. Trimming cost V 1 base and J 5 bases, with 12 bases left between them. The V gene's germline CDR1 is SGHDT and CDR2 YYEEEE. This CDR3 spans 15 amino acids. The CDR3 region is CASSLSRALNEKLFF. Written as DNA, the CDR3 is TGTGCCAGCAGCTTGTCCAGGGCCCTAAATGAAAAACTGTTTTTT.